A selection of T cell receptor beta chains follows, all from one sample in a study of blood T cell repertoires in COVID-19. TCRdb's table, derived via immunoSEQ multiplex PCR, lists solely in-frame clones and lacks some. The sample holds 20,000 to 25,000 clones, roughly 73% seen once. The sample comprised peripheral blood. These receptors were taken from a human donor in a cohort sampled during active or convalescent COVID-19. The conserved cysteine and the conserved F or W are not part of the CDR3 here. Expanded clones get a size class; other rows say once, few or many, or leave the size out.

clone size: -; J gene: TRBJ1-1; V gene: TRBV9; CDR3 protein: ASSVSPGGNTEAF
clone size: -; J gene: TRBJ1-6; V gene: TRBV7-9; CDR3 protein: ASSLGPRGSPLH
clone size: -; J gene: TRBJ1-2; V gene: TRBV5-4; CDR3 protein: ASSRADSGYGYT
clone size: -; J gene: TRBJ2-3; V gene: TRBV7-9; CDR3 protein: ASSLPSLLVTQY
clone size: -; J gene: TRBJ2-1; V gene: TRBV6-5; CDR3 protein: ASSKQVGAYNEQF
clone size: -; J gene: TRBJ1-1; V gene: TRBV28; CDR3 protein: ASSFGARGKAF
clone size: few; J gene: TRBJ2-1; V gene: TRBV24-1; CDR3 protein: ATSDLQEGGQHNEQF
clone size: -; J gene: TRBJ1-1; V gene: TRBV4-1; CDR3 protein: ASSQVLQGARNTEAF
clone size: -; J gene: TRBJ1-1; V gene: TRBV7-6; CDR3 protein: AIDRGMNTEAF
clone size: -; J gene: TRBJ2-1; V gene: TRBV6-1; CDR3 protein: ASSEIKEVLVDNEQF
clone size: -; J gene: TRBJ2-7; V gene: TRBV11-2; CDR3 protein: ASSLGPGSSYEQY
clone size: -; J gene: TRBJ2-2; V gene: TRBV10-2; CDR3 protein: ASYRGERGVGELF
clone size: -; J gene: TRBJ1-6; V gene: TRBV5-1; CDR3 protein: ASSPQGSNSPLH